This T cell receptor beta chain was sequenced during a study of shared clonotypes between healthy human individuals. In the study overall: Each donor's CD8 memory used one plate, CD8 naive two, each CD4 subset three.

Assay execution took place at the deep level. Method: immunoSEQ multiplex PCR; TCRdb's copy keeps in-frame clones and lacks some. This table holds 2.3 million or so clones, 80% to 95% found once. Material: naive CD4+ T cells from PBMCs. Subset: CD45RA+ positively selected. This sequence was found in a man in his late teens or twenties in good health. Some clones in this sample may be carry-over from other donors' samples.

CDR3 loop: CASSAETYGYTF. In DNA form, the CDR3 reads TGTGCCAGCAGTGCGGAAACCTATGGCTACACCTTC. The rearrangement links TRBV2 to TRBJ1-2; D gene ambiguous. Germline V lookup: CDR1 SNHLY, CDR2 FYNNEI. The CDR3 runs 12 residues. Between the trimmed V and J ends, which lost 4 bases and 4 bases, there was a span of 7 bases.